This T cell receptor (beta chain) was sequenced during a study of Ad26.COV2.S vaccination and SARS-CoV-2 variants. V was cut by 4 bases and J by 10 bases, with 10 bases left in between. Per germline, CDR1 LNHNV and CDR2 YYDKDF (reference sequence). This CDR3 is built from 12 residues. Treatment reported: some 20 received Ad26.COV2.S at low or high dose, single or two shots; roughly five received placebo; per-sample allocation not given. Sampling happened 63 days after the first vaccine or placebo injection. Here immunoSEQ multiplex PCR was the method, and the copy in TCRdb shows in-frame clones only, minus some. The table records about 420,000 clones, roughly 90% of them present only once.

The source material was peripheral blood, sampled in a trial of Ad26.COV2.S vaccine versus placebo. This chain links TRBV15 with TRBJ1-4; D not resolved. The clonotype comes from a person between 18 and 59 years old who received the Ad26.COV2.S COVID-19 vaccine or a placebo. CDR3 bases: TGTGCCACCAGCACGAGCCTCGGAAAACTGTTTTTT. It yields the protein CATSTSLGKLFF.